Sequencing of this TCR beta chain was carried out in a study of blood T cell repertoires in COVID-19. Study context: COVID-19 samples from acute and convalescent phases originated in the United States, Italy and Spain. Sample material is recorded as cDNA or gDNA derived from T cells, B-cell-depleted T cells, or PBMCs.

Original data processing: Reference gene primer amplification in the assay estimated nucleated cell counts. Libraries were prepared by immunoSEQ multiplex PCR; TCRdb keeps only in-frame clonotypes and omits some of them. V and J calls and clone size are given by that table; D and trimming were obtained from the DNA. Of some 93,000 clones detected, approximately 84% appear once; the ten largest clones hold around 9.3%. Trimming took 4 bases from V and 4 from J, leaving 7 bases between them. The CDR3 has 12 amino acids. Germline CDR1 and CDR2: LNHDA and SQIVND (reference sequence). Input material: peripheral blood. This TCR was sampled from a man in his 70s with acute or convalescent COVID-19. The chain carries TRBV19 and TRBJ1-1; no clear D. The CDR3: CASSTRFTEAFF. The CDR3 coding sequence is TGTGCCAGTAGTACCAGATTCACTGAAGCTTTCTTT.